These T cell receptor beta chains were read from a single sample in a study of T-cell reconstitution after alpha-beta-depleted transplantation in children. TCRdb recomputed calls from the PCR reads with MiXCR, one row per CDR3 protein. The sample yields about 610,000 distinct CDR3 sequences, about 10% seen once. Here the sequenced sample was PBMCs from the stem cell graft donor, taken from the stem cell graft. The receptors shown here come from a human donor who donated a stem cell graft to a child with acute myeloid leukemia. Both conserved end residues are part of each CDR3. Fields, in order: D gene, J gene, V gene, clone size, CDR3 protein, CDR3 DNA. D genes are given only for firm matches. Some rows have no size entry. The others give once, few or many, or a class for an expanded clone.

D: .
J: TRBJ2-3
V: TRBV18
size: .
CDR3: CASSPQKGVVTDTQYF
DNA: TGTGCCAGCTCACCACAAAAAGGGGTTGTAACAGATACGCAGTATTTT

D: .
J: TRBJ2-1
V: TRBV4-3
size: .
CDR3: CASSQDRLTNEQFF
DNA: TGCGCCAGCAGCCAAGATCGGCTAACCAATGAGCAGTTCTTC

D: TRBD2
J: TRBJ2-7
V: TRBV11-2
size: few
CDR3: CASSPLAGEAEQYF
DNA: TGTGCCAGCAGCCCACTAGCGGGAGAAGCAGAGCAGTACTTC

D: .
J: TRBJ2-3
V: TRBV11-2
size: few
CDR3: CASSLASSRGTDTQYF
DNA: TGTGCCAGCAGCTTAGCTAGCTCCCGAGGGACAGATACGCAGTATTTT

D: .
J: TRBJ2-4
V: TRBV14
size: many
CDR3: CASSPGGLSKNIQYF
DNA: TGTGCCAGCAGCCCAGGGGGACTGAGTAAAAACATTCAGTACTTC

D: .
J: TRBJ1-1
V: TRBV27
size: .
CDR3: CASSSRMRNPDPFF
DNA: TGTGCCAGCAGTTCCAGGATGCGCAATCCTGACCCTTTCTTT

D: .
J: TRBJ2-3
V: TRBV18
size: few
CDR3: CASSPQNLPTDTQYF
DNA: TGTGCCAGCTCACCACAAAACTTACCAACAGATACGCAGTATTTT

D: .
J: TRBJ2-1
V: TRBV20-1
size: .
CDR3: CSARGATSGSYNEQFF
DNA: TGCAGTGCTAGAGGAGCCACCAGCGGTTCCTACAATGAGCAGTTCTTC

D: TRBD2
J: TRBJ2-1
V: TRBV6-1
size: few
CDR3: CAISAGGPYNEQFF
DNA: TGTGCCATCTCAGCGGGAGGGCCCTACAATGAGCAGTTCTTC

D: .
J: TRBJ2-7
V: TRBV25-1
size: few
CDR3: CASRGPGLGSYEQYF
DNA: TGTGCCAGCAGAGGGCCGGGGCTGGGCTCCTACGAGCAGTACTTC

D: TRBD2
J: TRBJ2-7
V: TRBV6-2/TRBV6-3
size: many
CDR3: CASSPQQGGLLLAGDPYEQYF
DNA: TGTGCCAGCAGTCCTCAACAAGGGGGTCTCTTACTAGCGGGAGACCCCTACGAGCAGTACTTC

D: .
J: TRBJ2-7
V: TRBV20-1
size: many
CDR3: CSARVGYEQYF
DNA: TGCAGTGCTAGAGTCGGCTACGAGCAGTACTTC

D: .
J: TRBJ2-7
V: TRBV29-1
size: .
CDR3: CSVVGAPSSYEQYF
DNA: TGCAGCGTTGTAGGCGCTCCGAGCTCCTACGAGCAGTACTTC

D: TRBD2
J: TRBJ2-1
V: TRBV4-3
size: .
CDR3: CASSQILATYNEQFF
DNA: TGCGCCAGCAGCCAAATACTAGCGACTTACAATGAGCAGTTCTTC

D: .
J: TRBJ2-3
V: TRBV29-1
size: many
CDR3: CSVQQGATDTQYF
DNA: TGCAGCGTTCAACAGGGAGCGACAGATACGCAGTATTTT

D: .
J: TRBJ2-1
V: TRBV20-1
size: few
CDR3: CSASVPWGLNEQFF
DNA: TGCAGTGCTAGCGTCCCCTGGGGCCTCAATGAGCAGTTCTTC

D: TRBD1
J: TRBJ1-5
V: TRBV25-1
size: few
CDR3: CASSETGTESYSNQPQHF
DNA: TGTGCCAGCAGTGAAACCGGGACAGAGTCTTATAGCAATCAGCCCCAGCATTTT

D: TRBD1
J: TRBJ1-4
V: TRBV5-1
size: few
CDR3: CASSLAMRTGRYEKLFF
DNA: TGCGCCAGCAGCTTGGCCATGAGGACAGGGAGGTACGAAAAACTGTTTTTT

D: .
J: TRBJ2-5
V: TRBV20-1
size: .
CDR3: CSAGTKETQYF
DNA: TGCAGCGCCGGGACAAAAGAGACCCAGTACTTC

D: TRBD2
J: TRBJ2-4
V: TRBV20-1
size: few
CDR3: CSVPTSGSGRSAKNIQYF
DNA: TGCAGTGTCCCGACTAGCGGGAGTGGGAGGTCGGCCAAAAACATTCAGTACTTC

D: .
J: TRBJ1-1
V: TRBV4-3
size: .
CDR3: CASSQERQFVTEAFF
DNA: TGCGCCAGCAGCCAAGAAAGACAGTTTGTCACTGAAGCTTTCTTT

D: .
J: TRBJ2-1
V: TRBV7-9
size: many
CDR3: CASSLVVAGRDEQFF
DNA: TGTGCCAGCAGCTTAGTGGTGGCGGGACGGGATGAGCAGTTCTTC

D: TRBD2
J: TRBJ2-5
V: TRBV20-1
size: many
CDR3: CSARPTAGGRETQYF
DNA: TGCAGTGCTAGACCTACGGCGGGAGGCCGAGAGACCCAGTACTTC

D: .
J: TRBJ2-6
V: TRBV29-1
size: .
CDR3: CSVGKGVSGANVLTF
DNA: TGCAGCGTGGGCAAGGGGGTCTCTGGGGCCAACGTCCTGACTTTC

D: .
J: TRBJ2-5
V: TRBV20-1
size: many
CDR3: CSASPGQETQYF
DNA: TGCAGTGCTAGCCCCGGCCAAGAGACCCAGTACTTC

D: .
J: TRBJ2-2
V: TRBV10-3
size: .
CDR3: CAISESGRNANTGELFF
DNA: TGTGCCATCAGTGAGTCGGGGAGAAACGCGAACACCGGGGAGCTGTTTTTT

D: TRBD2
J: TRBJ2-5
V: TRBV27
size: few
CDR3: CASSFRLAGDRETQYF
DNA: TGTGCCAGCAGTTTCCGACTAGCGGGAGATCGGGAGACCCAGTACTTC

D: TRBD2
J: TRBJ2-1
V: TRBV6-5
size: few
CDR3: CASSYSGLAGIAYNEQFF
DNA: TGTGCCAGCAGTTACTCGGGACTAGCGGGAATCGCCTACAATGAGCAGTTCTTC

D: TRBD1
J: TRBJ2-1
V: TRBV5-1
size: .
CDR3: CASKTTGGGNEQFF
DNA: TGCGCCTCCAAGACCACAGGGGGTGGCAATGAGCAGTTCTTC

D: .
J: TRBJ2-1
V: TRBV7-3
size: few
CDR3: CASSLKGAGINEQFF
DNA: TGTGCCAGCAGCTTAAAAGGGGCAGGGATCAATGAGCAGTTCTTC

D: TRBD2
J: TRBJ2-1
V: TRBV11-2
size: many
CDR3: CASSDWRGRTLYNEQFF
DNA: TGTGCCAGCAGCGATTGGCGCGGGAGGACTCTGTACAATGAGCAGTTCTTC

D: .
J: TRBJ1-1
V: TRBV29-1
size: .
CDR3: CSVHRDPGFGTEAFF
DNA: TGCAGCGTTCACCGGGACCCTGGGTTCGGCACTGAAGCTTTCTTT

D: .
J: TRBJ2-7
V: TRBV20-1
size: few
CDR3: CSASKGHIAYEQYF
DNA: TGCAGTGCTAGTAAGGGACATATAGCCTACGAGCAGTACTTC

D: TRBD2
J: TRBJ2-7
V: TRBV20-1
size: .
CDR3: CSARLLSGRNGEQYF
DNA: TGCAGTGCTAGACTACTGAGCGGGAGGAATGGCGAGCAGTACTTC

D: TRBD2
J: TRBJ2-3
V: TRBV20-1
size: few
CDR3: CSAPTGTSGRSTDTQYF
DNA: TGCAGTGCCCCGACCGGGACTAGCGGCCGTAGCACAGATACGCAGTATTTT

D: TRBD2
J: TRBJ2-7
V: TRBV15
size: .
CDR3: CATSRAPGGHSYEQYF
DNA: TGTGCCACCAGCAGAGCCCCGGGGGGGCACTCCTACGAGCAGTACTTC

D: .
J: TRBJ2-3
V: TRBV20-1
size: few
CDR3: CSAAPGVADTQYF
DNA: TGCAGTGCCGCACCGGGAGTAGCAGATACGCAGTATTTT

D: .
J: TRBJ2-1
V: TRBV7-8
size: .
CDR3: CASSFSGTGIARQFF
DNA: TGTGCCAGCAGCTTTAGCGGGACAGGGATAGCAAGGCAGTTCTTC

D: .
J: TRBJ2-1
V: TRBV6-1
size: few
CDR3: CASSEGQSGKEQFF
DNA: TGTGCCAGCAGTGAAGGTCAGAGTGGGAAGGAGCAGTTCTTC

D: .
J: TRBJ2-7
V: TRBV6-2/TRBV6-3
size: few
CDR3: CASSYLTDRSSRFTYEQYF
DNA: TGTGCCAGCAGTTATCTCACGGACCGTAGTTCGCGGTTCACCTACGAGCAGTACTTC

D: .
J: TRBJ2-1
V: TRBV7-2
size: few
CDR3: CASSLNQGSYNEQFF
DNA: TGTGCCAGCAGCTTAAATCAGGGCTCCTACAATGAGCAGTTCTTC

D: .
J: TRBJ2-1
V: TRBV12-3/TRBV12-4
size: .
CDR3: CASSLGPGAYNEQFF
DNA: TGTGCCAGCAGTCTAGGACCGGGGGCCTACAATGAGCAGTTCTTC

D: TRBD1
J: TRBJ1-6
V: TRBV28
size: .
CDR3: CASSLTGTAKNSPLHF
DNA: TGTGCCAGCAGTTTAACCGGGACAGCAAAAAATTCACCCCTCCACTTT

D: TRBD1
J: TRBJ1-5
V: TRBV19
size: many
CDR3: CASSDRGGNQPQHF
DNA: TGTGCCAGTAGTGACAGGGGTGGGAATCAGCCCCAGCATTTT

D: TRBD1
J: TRBJ2-3
V: TRBV2
size: many
CDR3: CASSAGTETPF
DNA: TGTGCCAGCAGCGCCGGGACAGAGACCCCTTTT

D: .
J: TRBJ1-2
V: TRBV5-1
size: .
CDR3: CASSLVQGKDGCTF
DNA: TGCGCCAGCAGCTTGGTTCAGGGGAAGGATGGCTGCACCTTC

D: .
J: TRBJ1-5
V: TRBV7-2
size: few
CDR3: CASSLRDRSNQPQHF
DNA: TGTGCCAGCAGCCTCCGGGACCGTAGCAATCAGCCCCAGCATTTT

D: .
J: TRBJ2-4
V: TRBV12-3/TRBV12-4
size: many
CDR3: CASSLDGRGGNIQYF
DNA: TGTGCCAGCAGTTTAGATGGCAGGGGAGGAAACATTCAGTACTTC

D: TRBD1
J: TRBJ1-2
V: TRBV6-5
size: many
CDR3: CASSTPGTGANYGYTF
DNA: TGTGCCAGCAGTACCCCCGGGACAGGGGCTAACTATGGCTACACCTTC

D: .
J: TRBJ2-7
V: TRBV25-1
size: .
CDR3: CASGTLYEQYF
DNA: TGTGCCAGCGGGACACTATACGAGCAGTACTTC

D: TRBD2
J: TRBJ2-1
V: TRBV7-2
size: few
CDR3: CASSLASGDNEQFF
DNA: TGTGCCAGCAGCTTAGCCAGCGGGGACAATGAGCAGTTCTTC

D: .
J: TRBJ2-1
V: TRBV6-2/TRBV6-3
size: few
CDR3: CASSYRAGGSYNEQFF
DNA: TGTGCCAGCAGTTACAGGGCGGGCGGCTCCTACAATGAGCAGTTCTTC

D: .
J: TRBJ1-2
V: TRBV9
size: few
CDR3: CASSVDGTLDFYTF
DNA: TGTGCCAGCAGCGTAGACGGTACACTCGACTTCTACACCTTC

D: TRBD2
J: TRBJ2-7
V: TRBV20-1
size: many
CDR3: CSATSGPSYEQYF
DNA: TGCAGTGCTACTAGCGGGCCCTCCTACGAGCAGTACTTC